The 15 T cell receptor beta chains below come from one sample, sequenced in a study of response to subunit inactivated influenza vaccine. A single record per CDR3 protein comes from TCRdb applying MiXCR to the RT-PCR reads. The sample holds 500,000 or so distinct CDR3 sequences, roughly 9.7% seen once. Sequencing was performed on PBMCs from blood, taken 40 to 50 days after vaccination. Receptor source: a man in his forties or fifties who received an inactivated influenza vaccine.

In its sample, this clonotype was seen many times. J is TRBJ1-1 and V is TRBV6-5; TRBD1 might be the D (5 bases). The CDR3 runs 15 residues. Germline CDR1 and CDR2: MNHEY and SVGAGI. Between the trimmed V and J ends, which lost 0 bases and 1 base, there was a span of 9 bases. In DNA form, the CDR3 reads TGTGCCAGCAGTTACTCCGGCGGGGGGAACACTGAAGCTTTCTTT. Translated: CASSYSGGGNTEAFF.

This clonotype was counted a few times. The J gene is TRBJ2-7, the V gene TRBV6-2 or TRBV6-3; D is unclear. V dropped 0 bases and J dropped 6 bases, with 15 bases sitting between them. The CDR3 is made up of 15 amino acids. Germline V gene sequence: CDR1 MNHEY, CDR2 SVGEGT. CDR3 DNA sequence: TGTGCCAGCAGTTACTCGTCCCACGACCCCTCCGAGCAGTACTTC. Encoded protein: CASSYSSHDPSEQYF.

The V gene is TRBV11-2, the J gene TRBJ2-3; no clear D gene. Between the trimmed V and J ends, which lost 5 bases and 4 bases, there was a span of 10 bases. CDR1 is SGHAT, CDR2 FQNNGV, per germline. CDR3 length equals 13 residues. CDR3 nucleotides: TGTGCCAGCAGCGCCTATCAGGCAGATACGCAGTATTTT. Amino acid sequence: CASSAYQADTQYF. The complete variable domain, with remaining parts taken from reference TRBV11-2 and TRBJ2-3, reads EAGVAQSPRYKIIEKRQSVAFWCNPISGHATLYWYQQILGQGPKLLIQFQNNGVVDDSQLPKDRFSAERLKGVDSTLKIQPAKLEDSAVYLCASSAYQADTQYFGPGTRLTVL.

This clonotype was counted many times. This rearrangement joins TRBV11-2 to TRBJ1-2; D is undetermined. The V and J ends lost 3 bases and 2 bases respectively, with 13 bases between them. CDR3 length: 15 residues. Germline loops: CDR1 SGHAT, CDR2 FQNNGV. DNA for the CDR3: TGTGCCAGCAGCTTCTTCGCGCGGCGGAACTATGGCTACACCTTC. This gives the protein CASSFFARRNYGYTF.

This clonotype was found many times. The gene calls are TRBV20-1 and TRBJ1-2; possible D gene TRBD1, 5 bases. Germline CDR1 reads DFQATT; CDR2 reads SNEGSKA (reference sequence). The CDR3 runs 12 residues. Trimming removed 3 bases at V and 8 bases at J, with 13 bases between. The CDR3 DNA reads as TGCAGTGCTAGGGAGGGGCCGAGGGGCTACACCTTC. Amino acid sequence: CSAREGPRGYTF.

This chain uses TRBV25-1 with TRBJ2-7; D is possibly TRBD1 or TRBD2 (5 bases each). Germline CDR1 MGHDK, CDR2 SYGVNS. V was clipped by 4 bases and J by 10 bases, with 17 bases between them. The CDR3 loop spans 13 amino acids. CDR3 in amino acids: CASSVMGDSRQYF. CDR3 nucleotides: TGTGCCAGCAGTGTTATGGGGGATTCCCGACAGTACTTC.

The V call is TRBV28, the J call TRBJ2-2; TRBD2 matches at 8 bases. CDR3 length equals 15 residues. In germline, CDR1 is MDHEN, CDR2 SYDVKM. J gave up 6 bases and V 6 bases, and 9 bases lay outside the gene matches. CDR3: CASSLPGGPPGELFF. The CDR3 DNA reads TGTGCCAGCAGCCTCCCGGGGGGGCCCCCCGGGGAGCTGTTTTTT.

The chain recombines TRBV20-1 with TRBJ2-3; a possible D gene is TRBD1 (6 bases). The CDR3 is 12 amino acids. The germline CDR1 and CDR2 sequences are DFQATT and SNEGSKA (reference sequence). The V end lost 6 bases, the J end lost 8 bases, and 15 bases lay between the germline ends. DNA for the CDR3: TGCAGTGCCCACAGGGAATTCGGTACGCAGTATTTT. This encodes CSAHREFGTQYF.

The sample holds many counts of this clonotype. V gene TRBV29-1 combines with J gene TRBJ2-3; TRBD2 is a possible D gene (6 bases). Germline lookup yields CDR1 SQVTM and CDR2 ANQGSEA. V lost 3 bases and J 2 bases, leaving 9 bases between the germline ends. CDR3 size: 13 residues. In DNA, the CDR3 is TGCAGCGTTGAGGGGAGGAACACAGATACGCAGTATTTT. Translating it yields CSVEGRNTDTQYF.

This clonotype has only a few counts. This chain connects TRBV20-1 to TRBJ2-5; either TRBD1 or TRBD2 may fit D (5 bases each). The CDR3 is 13 amino acids. The germline V and J ends were trimmed by 6 bases and 7 bases, with 18 bases remaining between them. From germline, CDR1 is DFQATT and CDR2 SNEGSKA (reference sequence). The CDR3 DNA reads TGCAGTGCCCCCCGACGGGACCTCACGACCCAGTACTTC. This codes for CSAPRRDLTTQYF.

The sample holds a few counts of this clonotype. V and J are TRBV5-1 and TRBJ1-2; the D is unclear. The V gene lost 0 bases and the J gene lost 0 bases, with 15 bases spanning the gap. Germline loops: CDR1 SGHRS, CDR2 YFSETQ. The CDR3 contains 17 residues. The CDR3: CASSLARRSGANYGYTF. CDR3 DNA sequence: TGCGCCAGCAGCTTGGCCCGGAGGTCAGGAGCTAACTATGGCTACACCTTC. Together with reference TRBV5-1 and TRBJ1-2, the CDR3 gives the full variable domain: KAGVTQTPRYLIKTRGQQVTLSCSPISGHRSVSWYQQTPGQGLQFLFEYFSETQRNKGNFPGRFSGRQFSNSRSEMNVSTLELGDSALYLCASSLARRSGANYGYTFGSGTRLTVV.

This clonotype was seen a few times. V usage is TRBV20-1 and J usage is TRBJ2-3; TRBD2 agrees at 12 bases. This CDR3 is built from 15 residues. The germline V gene has CDR1 DFQATT and CDR2 SNEGSKA (reference sequence). Losses at the gene ends were 3 bases for V and 3 bases for J; bases not matched to a gene: 4. The CDR3 DNA sequence: TGCAGTGCTAGCCAGACTAGCGGGGGTACAGATACGCAGTATTTT. This translates into CSASQTSGGTDTQYF.

The chain is built from TRBV20-1 and TRBJ2-7; 9 bases are a match to TRBD2. The junction had 6 bases not matched to a gene; V was cut back by 0 bases and J by 3 bases. The CDR3 contains 15 residues. CDR1 and CDR2 (germline): DFQATT, SNEGSKA (reference sequence). The CDR3 loop reads CSAREHSGSRYEQYF. In DNA form, the CDR3 reads TGCAGTGCTAGAGAACATAGCGGGAGCCGCTACGAGCAGTACTTC.

This clonotype was counted ten times or more. This chain links TRBV25-1 with TRBJ2-7; D unresolved. With 9 bases removed from V and 0 bases from J, the gap between germline ends came to 9 bases. The CDR3 extends over 12 amino acids. Germline V gene data show CDR1 as MGHDK and CDR2 as SYGVNS. CDR3 region: CASSRYSYEQYF. The CDR3 DNA follows: TGTGCCAGTTCCAGGTACTCCTACGAGCAGTACTTC.

This clonotype was found many times. The chain employs TRBV20-1 and TRBJ2-3; a possible D gene is TRBD2 (7 bases). The CDR3 extends over 11 amino acids. The germline gives CDR1 DFQATT, CDR2 SNEGSKA (reference sequence). Trimming left V 5 bases short and J 10 bases short, with 13 bases between. The CDR3 bases are TGCAGTGCTTCGGGGGGCCCCGCGCAGTATTTT. The encoded protein is CSASGGPAQYF.